This T cell receptor beta chain came from a study of shared clonotypes between healthy human individuals. Germline values: CDR1 SGHRS, CDR2 YFSETQ. The CDR3 covers 12 residues. The V end lost 0 bases, the J end lost 10 bases, and 5 bases lay between the germline ends. Both subsets, CD45RA+ naive and CD45RA-negative memory, were split from the CD4+ cells. Across several immunoSEQ plates, the genomic DNA of each subset was split evenly. Sequencing was performed with immunoSEQ multiplex PCR; in TCRdb, only in-frame clones are kept and a portion is missing. The table shows 1 million to 1.3 million clones, with about 84% occurring only once.

The rearrangement uses TRBV5-1 and TRBJ1-6, with no clear D. The source of this sequence is a man between 18 and 35 years old in good health. Some clones in this sample may be carry-over from other donors' samples. Sequencing input: memory CD4+ T cells from PBMCs. Subset noted: CD45RA-negative fraction. The CDR3 DNA is TGCGCCAGCAGCTTGGAGGGATCACCCCTCCACTTT. Translating gives CASSLEGSPLHF.